What follows describes a single TCR beta chain. Its antigen remains unknown. This entry comes from a study of cytomegalovirus exposure and HLA in healthy donors. Clones were read by immunoSEQ multiplex PCR, and TCRdb kept only the in-frame ones, dropping some. The profile shows roughly 260,000 clones, just under 90% of them singletons. The CDR3 is made up of 15 amino acids. Germline V gene sequence: CDR1 GTSNPN, CDR2 SVGIG (reference sequence). The ends lost 0 bases at V and 2 bases at J; junction bases unmatched: 3. Study-wide points: Rarity characterized most TCR sequences, yet some public TCRs appeared in many donors.

The rearrangement uses TRBV30 and TRBJ2-2; TRBD2 matches 7 bases. The sequence was collected from a man in his late teens or twenties in good health and CMV-seronegative. Sequenced: PBMCs. The CDR3 region is CAWSVGTTNTGELFF. CDR3 bases: TGTGCCTGGAGTGTCGGGACTACTAACACCGGGGAGCTGTTTTTT.